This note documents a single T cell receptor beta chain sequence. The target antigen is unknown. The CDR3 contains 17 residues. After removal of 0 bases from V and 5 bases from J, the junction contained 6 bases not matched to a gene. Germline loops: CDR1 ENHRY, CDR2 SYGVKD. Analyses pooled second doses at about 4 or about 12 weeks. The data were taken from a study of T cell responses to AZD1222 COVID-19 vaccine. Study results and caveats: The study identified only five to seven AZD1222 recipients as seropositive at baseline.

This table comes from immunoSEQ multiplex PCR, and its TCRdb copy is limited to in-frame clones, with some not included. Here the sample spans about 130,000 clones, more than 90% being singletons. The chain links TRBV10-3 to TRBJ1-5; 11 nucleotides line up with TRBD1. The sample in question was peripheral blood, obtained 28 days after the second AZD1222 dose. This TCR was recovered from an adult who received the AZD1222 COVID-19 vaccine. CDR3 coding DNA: TGTGCCATCAGTGAGTCGATCGGGACAGGGGGGGATCAGCCCCAGCATTTT. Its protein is CAISESIGTGGDQPQHF.